The rows below give T cell receptor beta chains drawn from one sample of a study of T cell responses to AZD1222 COVID-19 vaccine. Sequencing used immunoSEQ multiplex PCR; TCRdb keeps in-frame clones, though not all of them. The profile shows approximately 130,000 clones, 65% to 90% of them singletons. The input for sequencing was peripheral blood, taken 28 days after the second dose of the MenACWY control vaccine. The receptor source for this set is an adult who received the MenACWY meningococcal vaccine as a control. Each CDR3 is given with its conserved first and last residue. A D gene is named only where the DNA matches it firmly. Clone size appears in some rows only: once, few, many, or a class for an expanded clone.

V gene: TRBV11-2
J gene: TRBJ2-5
D gene: -
clone size: -
CDR3 protein: CASSQGSGRETQYF
CDR3 DNA: TGTGCCAGCAGCCAAGGGTCGGGGAGGGAGACCCAGTACTTC

V gene: TRBV5-1
J gene: TRBJ2-7
D gene: -
clone size: -
CDR3 protein: CASSLYRLGEQYF
CDR3 DNA: TGCGCCAGCAGCTTGTACAGATTAGGAGAGCAGTACTTC

V gene: TRBV5-5
J gene: TRBJ2-3
D gene: TRBD1
clone size: once
CDR3 protein: CASSFTGDMDTQYF
CDR3 DNA: TGTGCCAGCAGTTTCACAGGGGACATGGATACGCAGTATTTT

V gene: TRBV4-1
J gene: TRBJ1-5
D gene: TRBD1
clone size: -
CDR3 protein: CASSPQGQSNQPQHF
CDR3 DNA: TGCGCCAGCAGCCCACAGGGGCAGAGTAATCAGCCCCAGCATTTT

V gene: TRBV5-1
J gene: TRBJ2-2
D gene: -
clone size: few
CDR3 protein: CASSPVAWADDSNTGELFF
CDR3 DNA: TGCGCCAGCAGCCCAGTTGCATGGGCCGACGATTCGAACACCGGGGAGCTGTTTTTT

V gene: TRBV6-5
J gene: TRBJ2-2
D gene: -
clone size: -
CDR3 protein: CASAGVAGHTGELFF
CDR3 DNA: TGTGCCAGCGCCGGGGTGGCGGGGCACACCGGGGAGCTGTTTTTT

V gene: TRBV18
J gene: TRBJ2-2
D gene: -
clone size: -
CDR3 protein: CASSPNGPGAGELFF
CDR3 DNA: TGTGCCAGCTCACCGAACGGGCCCGGGGCCGGGGAGCTGTTTTTT

V gene: TRBV19
J gene: TRBJ2-6
D gene: TRBD1
clone size: -
CDR3 protein: CASSIVGTGAGANVLTF
CDR3 DNA: TGTGCCAGTAGTATAGTAGGGACAGGGGCTGGGGCCAACGTCCTGACTTTC

V gene: TRBV7-9
J gene: TRBJ2-5
D gene: TRBD1
clone size: -
CDR3 protein: CASSLGQGKTQYF
CDR3 DNA: TGTGCCAGCAGCTTAGGACAGGGAAAGACCCAGTACTTC

V gene: TRBV27
J gene: TRBJ1-2
D gene: TRBD1
clone size: -
CDR3 protein: CASSLLGTAEVYGYTF
CDR3 DNA: TGTGCCAGCAGTTTACTTGGGACAGCCGAAGTTTATGGCTACACCTTC

V gene: TRBV5-1
J gene: TRBJ2-3
D gene: TRBD2
clone size: -
CDR3 protein: CASSLLAGGTDTQYF
CDR3 DNA: TGCGCCAGCAGCCTTCTAGCGGGGGGCACAGATACGCAGTATTTT

V gene: TRBV20-1
J gene: TRBJ2-5
D gene: -
clone size: -
CDR3 protein: CSARPTQYF
CDR3 DNA: TGCAGTGCTAGACCCACTCAGTACTTC

V gene: TRBV3-1/TRBV3-2
J gene: TRBJ1-2
D gene: -
clone size: -
CDR3 protein: CASSQEAAVTF
CDR3 DNA: TGTGCCAGCAGCCAAGAAGCGGCGGTTACCTTC

V gene: TRBV6-5
J gene: TRBJ1-4
D gene: -
clone size: -
CDR3 protein: CASSPSGIVEKLFF
CDR3 DNA: TGTGCCAGCAGTCCTTCGGGGATTGTAGAAAAACTGTTTTTT

V gene: TRBV27
J gene: TRBJ1-2
D gene: TRBD1
clone size: -
CDR3 protein: CASSRQGSGYTF
CDR3 DNA: TGTGCCAGCAGTCGACAGGGATCTGGCTACACCTTC

V gene: TRBV11-2
J gene: TRBJ2-1
D gene: TRBD2
clone size: -
CDR3 protein: CASSLPRARGGEQFF
CDR3 DNA: TGTGCCAGCAGCCTCCCACGAGCGCGGGGGGGTGAGCAGTTCTTC

V gene: TRBV7-2
J gene: TRBJ1-2
D gene: -
clone size: -
CDR3 protein: CASSNYQGQWGGDGYTF
CDR3 DNA: TGTGCCAGCAGTAATTATCAGGGGCAGTGGGGTGGAGATGGCTACACCTTC

V gene: TRBV9
J gene: TRBJ2-1
D gene: TRBD2
clone size: -
CDR3 protein: CASSEVSGGKNEQFF
CDR3 DNA: TGTGCCAGCAGCGAGGTTAGCGGGGGGAAAAATGAGCAGTTCTTC

V gene: TRBV6-4
J gene: TRBJ2-1
D gene: -
clone size: few
CDR3 protein: CASSETLVALKFF
CDR3 DNA: TGTGCCAGCAGTGAGACTCTTGTGGCACTAAAGTTCTTC

V gene: TRBV5-1
J gene: TRBJ2-3
D gene: -
clone size: -
CDR3 protein: CASSTHTTDTQYF
CDR3 DNA: TGCGCCAGCAGCACCCATACCACAGATACGCAGTATTTT

V gene: TRBV28
J gene: TRBJ2-2
D gene: -
clone size: -
CDR3 protein: CASSSPGTGELFF
CDR3 DNA: TGTGCCAGCAGTTCCCCAGGGACCGGGGAGCTGTTTTTT

V gene: TRBV10-3
J gene: TRBJ2-5
D gene: -
clone size: -
CDR3 protein: CAIGGLAETQYF
CDR3 DNA: TGTGCCATCGGCGGTCTAGCGGAGACCCAGTACTTC

V gene: TRBV25-1
J gene: TRBJ2-7
D gene: -
clone size: -
CDR3 protein: CASSGGVGLSYEQYF
CDR3 DNA: TGTGCCAGCAGTGGCGGGGTGGGGCTATCCTACGAGCAGTACTTC

V gene: TRBV9
J gene: TRBJ2-1
D gene: -
clone size: few
CDR3 protein: CASSVGGNNNEQFF
CDR3 DNA: TGTGCCAGCAGCGTAGGCGGAAACAACAATGAGCAGTTCTTC

V gene: TRBV9
J gene: TRBJ2-5
D gene: -
clone size: -
CDR3 protein: CASSVGPGAYQETQYF
CDR3 DNA: TGTGCCAGCAGCGTTGGACCGGGGGCGTACCAAGAGACCCAGTACTTC

V gene: TRBV28
J gene: TRBJ1-5
D gene: TRBD1
clone size: few
CDR3 protein: CASSSPGRGLNQPQHF
CDR3 DNA: TGTGCCAGCAGTAGCCCCGGCAGGGGGCTCAATCAGCCCCAGCATTTT

V gene: TRBV4-1
J gene: TRBJ1-5
D gene: -
clone size: -
CDR3 protein: CASSQDILGGHQPQHF
CDR3 DNA: TGCGCCAGCAGCCAAGATATACTGGGTGGTCATCAGCCCCAGCATTTT

V gene: TRBV28
J gene: TRBJ1-3
D gene: -
clone size: few
CDR3 protein: CASYLSLGGAGNTIYF
CDR3 DNA: TGTGCCAGCTATCTCAGTCTTGGGGGGGCTGGAAACACCATATATTTT

V gene: TRBV7-3
J gene: TRBJ2-3
D gene: TRBD2
clone size: -
CDR3 protein: CASSLRVVAGVGSPSTDTQYF
CDR3 DNA: TGTGCCAGCAGCCTACGGGTGGTAGCGGGAGTAGGGAGTCCTAGCACAGATACGCAGTATTTT

V gene: TRBV6-6
J gene: TRBJ1-6
D gene: -
clone size: -
CDR3 protein: CASSRTQSPLHF
CDR3 DNA: TGTGCCAGCAGTCGGACTCAATCACCCCTCCACTTT

V gene: TRBV5-1
J gene: TRBJ1-1
D gene: -
clone size: -
CDR3 protein: CASSLSRETEAFF
CDR3 DNA: TGCGCCAGCAGCTTGTCTAGGGAAACTGAAGCTTTCTTT

V gene: TRBV6-1
J gene: TRBJ2-5
D gene: TRBD1
clone size: -
CDR3 protein: CASSEAWGQGRETQYF
CDR3 DNA: TGTGCCAGCAGTGAAGCCTGGGGACAGGGGAGAGAGACCCAGTACTTC

V gene: TRBV2
J gene: TRBJ2-2
D gene: -
clone size: -
CDR3 protein: CASTVLETGELFF
CDR3 DNA: TGTGCCAGCACCGTACTAGAAACCGGGGAGCTGTTTTTT

V gene: TRBV3-1/TRBV3-2
J gene: TRBJ1-1
D gene: TRBD1
clone size: -
CDR3 protein: CASQRTGAKNTEAFF
CDR3 DNA: TGTGCCAGCCAAAGGACAGGGGCCAAGAACACTGAAGCTTTCTTT

V gene: TRBV2
J gene: TRBJ2-3
D gene: -
clone size: -
CDR3 protein: CASNRVTDTQYF
CDR3 DNA: TGTGCCAGCAACAGGGTGACAGATACGCAGTATTTT

V gene: TRBV7-7
J gene: TRBJ2-5
D gene: TRBD1
clone size: -
CDR3 protein: CASSLDRGQTQYF
CDR3 DNA: TGTGCTAGCAGCTTAGACAGGGGTCAGACCCAGTACTTC

V gene: TRBV7-2
J gene: TRBJ1-6
D gene: TRBD1
clone size: -
CDR3 protein: CASSLAGQTSPLHF
CDR3 DNA: TGTGCCAGCAGCTTAGCGGGACAGACCTCACCCCTCCACTTT

V gene: TRBV27
J gene: TRBJ2-2
D gene: -
clone size: -
CDR3 protein: CASSFGGAELFF
CDR3 DNA: TGTGCCAGCAGTTTCGGAGGGGCGGAGCTGTTTTTT

V gene: TRBV5-1
J gene: TRBJ2-3
D gene: TRBD2
clone size: -
CDR3 protein: CASSSTSGRGGDTQYF
CDR3 DNA: TGCGCCAGCAGCTCGACTAGCGGGAGAGGGGGAGATACGCAGTATTTT

V gene: TRBV18
J gene: TRBJ2-1
D gene: TRBD2
clone size: -
CDR3 protein: CASSELAGSYNEQFF
CDR3 DNA: TGTGCCAGCTCAGAACTAGCGGGCTCCTACAATGAGCAGTTCTTC

V gene: TRBV7-9
J gene: TRBJ1-6
D gene: -
clone size: -
CDR3 protein: CASSLGGLGNSPLHF
CDR3 DNA: TGTGCCAGCAGCTTAGGGGGGCTCGGTAATTCACCCCTCCACTTT